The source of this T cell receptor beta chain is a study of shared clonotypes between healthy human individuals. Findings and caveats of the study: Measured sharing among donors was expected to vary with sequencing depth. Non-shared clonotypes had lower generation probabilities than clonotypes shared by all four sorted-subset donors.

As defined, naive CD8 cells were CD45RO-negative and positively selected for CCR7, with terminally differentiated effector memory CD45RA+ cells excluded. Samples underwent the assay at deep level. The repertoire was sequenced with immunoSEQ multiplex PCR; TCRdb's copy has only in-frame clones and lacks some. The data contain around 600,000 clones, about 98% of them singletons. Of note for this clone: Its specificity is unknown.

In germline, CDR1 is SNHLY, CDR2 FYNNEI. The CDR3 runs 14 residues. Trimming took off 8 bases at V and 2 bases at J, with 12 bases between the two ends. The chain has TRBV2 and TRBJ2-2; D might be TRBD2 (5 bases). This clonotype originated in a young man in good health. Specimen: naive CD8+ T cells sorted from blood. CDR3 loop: CASFEGKNTGELFF. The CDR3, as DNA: TGTGCCAGCTTCGAGGGCAAAAACACCGGGGAGCTGTTTTTT.